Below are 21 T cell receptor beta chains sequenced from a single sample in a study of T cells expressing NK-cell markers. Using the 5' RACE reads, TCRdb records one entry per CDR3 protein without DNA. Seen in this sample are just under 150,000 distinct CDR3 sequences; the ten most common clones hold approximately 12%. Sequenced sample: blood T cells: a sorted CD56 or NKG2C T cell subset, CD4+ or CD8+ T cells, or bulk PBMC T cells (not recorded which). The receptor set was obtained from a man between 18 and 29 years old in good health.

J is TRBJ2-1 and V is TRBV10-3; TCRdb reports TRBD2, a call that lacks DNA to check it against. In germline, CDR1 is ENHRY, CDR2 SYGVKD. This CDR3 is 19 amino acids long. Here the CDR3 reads CAISGLEGTSGISYNEQFF.

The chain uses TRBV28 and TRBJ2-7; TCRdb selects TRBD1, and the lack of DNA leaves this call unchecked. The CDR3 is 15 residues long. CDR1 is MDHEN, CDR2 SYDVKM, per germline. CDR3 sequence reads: CASSIGRDRDYEQYF.

CDR3 sequence: CSADYRGTYGYTF. The chain employs TRBV20-1 and TRBJ1-2; TCRdb gives TRBD1 as the D gene, but with no DNA this cannot be confirmed. The CDR3 has 13 residues. The germline V gene has CDR1 DFQATT and CDR2 SNEGSKA (reference sequence).

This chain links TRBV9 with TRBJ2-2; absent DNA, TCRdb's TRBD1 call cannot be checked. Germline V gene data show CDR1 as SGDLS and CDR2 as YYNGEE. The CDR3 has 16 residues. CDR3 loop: CASSAPGQGATGELFF.

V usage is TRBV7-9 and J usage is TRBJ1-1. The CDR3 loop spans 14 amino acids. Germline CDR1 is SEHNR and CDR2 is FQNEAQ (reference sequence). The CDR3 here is CASSSLDGNTEAFF.

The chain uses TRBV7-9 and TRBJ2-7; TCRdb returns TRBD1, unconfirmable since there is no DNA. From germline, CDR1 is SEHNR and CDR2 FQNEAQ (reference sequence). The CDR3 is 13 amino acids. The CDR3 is CASSLPGALEQYF.

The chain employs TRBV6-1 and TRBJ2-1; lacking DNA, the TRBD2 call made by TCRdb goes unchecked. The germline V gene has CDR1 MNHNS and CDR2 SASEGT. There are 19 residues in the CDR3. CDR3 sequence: CASSEVMSSGEGFMNEQFF.

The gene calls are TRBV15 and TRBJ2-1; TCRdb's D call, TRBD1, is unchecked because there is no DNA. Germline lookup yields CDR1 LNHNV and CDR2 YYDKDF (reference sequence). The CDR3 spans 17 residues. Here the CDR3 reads CATSTSRQGSLYNEQFF.

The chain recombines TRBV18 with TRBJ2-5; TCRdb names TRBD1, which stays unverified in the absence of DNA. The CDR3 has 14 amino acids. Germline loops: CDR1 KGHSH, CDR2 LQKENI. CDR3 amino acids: CASSPRDREETQYF.

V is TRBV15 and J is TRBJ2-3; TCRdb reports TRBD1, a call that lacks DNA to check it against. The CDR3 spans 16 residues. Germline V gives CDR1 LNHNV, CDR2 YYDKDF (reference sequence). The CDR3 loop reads CATSRDSIPGEDTQYF. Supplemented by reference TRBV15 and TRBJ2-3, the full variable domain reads DAMVIQNPRYQVTQFGKPVTLSCSQTLNHNVMYWYQQKSSQAPKLLFHYYDKDFNNEADTPDNFQSRRPNTSFCFLDIRSPGLGDTAMYLCATSRDSIPGEDTQYFGPGTRLTVL.

CDR3 residues: CASSLLSTGELFF. This chain connects TRBV12-3 or TRBV12-4 to TRBJ2-2. The CDR3 has 13 amino acids.

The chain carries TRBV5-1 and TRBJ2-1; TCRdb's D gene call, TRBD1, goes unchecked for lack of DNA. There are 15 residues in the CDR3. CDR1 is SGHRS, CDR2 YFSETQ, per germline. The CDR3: CASSSGQGLRNEQFF.

The CDR3 spells CASSEFGGRQPQHF. The rearrangement joins TRBV6-1 to TRBJ1-5. The CDR3 consists of 14 residues. Germline V gives CDR1 MNHNS, CDR2 SASEGT.

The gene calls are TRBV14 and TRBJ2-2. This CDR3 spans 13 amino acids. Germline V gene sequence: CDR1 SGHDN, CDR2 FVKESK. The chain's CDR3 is CASSPKHVGELFF.

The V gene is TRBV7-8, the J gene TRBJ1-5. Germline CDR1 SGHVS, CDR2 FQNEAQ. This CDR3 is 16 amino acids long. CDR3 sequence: CASSLAREVVHQPQHF. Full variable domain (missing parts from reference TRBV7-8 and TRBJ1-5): GAGVSQSPRYKVAKRGQDVALRCDPISGHVSLFWYQQALGQGPEFLTYFQNEAQLDKSGLPSDRFFAERPEGSVSTLKIQRTQQEDSAVYLCASSLAREVVHQPQHFGDGTRLSIL.

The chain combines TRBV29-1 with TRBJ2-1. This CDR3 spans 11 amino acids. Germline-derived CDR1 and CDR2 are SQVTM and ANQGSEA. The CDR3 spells CSVEDYSEQFF.

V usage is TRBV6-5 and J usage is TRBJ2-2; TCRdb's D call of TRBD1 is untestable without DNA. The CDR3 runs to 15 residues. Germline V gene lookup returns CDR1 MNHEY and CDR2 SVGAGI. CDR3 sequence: CASEPQDRVTGELFF.

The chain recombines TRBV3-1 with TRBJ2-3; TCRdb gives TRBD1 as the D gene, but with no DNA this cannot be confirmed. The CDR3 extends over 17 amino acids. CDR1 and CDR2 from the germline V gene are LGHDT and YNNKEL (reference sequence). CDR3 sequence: CASSQDFGGGMDDTQYF.

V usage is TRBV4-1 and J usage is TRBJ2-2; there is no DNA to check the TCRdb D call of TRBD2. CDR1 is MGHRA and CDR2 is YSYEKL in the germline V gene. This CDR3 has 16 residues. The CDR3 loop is CASSQYLAGYTGELFF.

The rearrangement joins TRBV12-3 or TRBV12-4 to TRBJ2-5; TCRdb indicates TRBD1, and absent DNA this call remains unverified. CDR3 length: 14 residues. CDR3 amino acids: CASSPSGAGETQYF.

This CDR3 is CASSPTGQGNTEAFF. The rearrangement links TRBV12-3 or TRBV12-4 to TRBJ1-1; lacking DNA, the TRBD1 call made by TCRdb goes unchecked. The CDR3 length is 15 residues.